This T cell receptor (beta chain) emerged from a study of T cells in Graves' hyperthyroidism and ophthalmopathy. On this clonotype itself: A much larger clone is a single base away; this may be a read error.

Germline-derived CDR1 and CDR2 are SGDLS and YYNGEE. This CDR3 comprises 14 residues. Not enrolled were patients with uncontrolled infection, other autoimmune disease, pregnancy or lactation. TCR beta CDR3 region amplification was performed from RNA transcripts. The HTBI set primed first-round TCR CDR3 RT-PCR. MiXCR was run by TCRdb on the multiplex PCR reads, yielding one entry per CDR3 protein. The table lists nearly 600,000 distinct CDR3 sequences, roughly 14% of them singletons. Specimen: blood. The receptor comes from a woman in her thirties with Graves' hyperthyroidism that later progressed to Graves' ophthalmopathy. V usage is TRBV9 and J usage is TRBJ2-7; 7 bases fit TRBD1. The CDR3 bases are TGTGCCAGCAGCCCTCGACAGGGATGGGGCGAGCAGCACTTC. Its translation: CASSPRQGWGEQHF. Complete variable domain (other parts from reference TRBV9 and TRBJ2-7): DSGVTQTPKHLITATGQRVTLRCSPRSGDLSVYWYQQSLDQGLQFLIQYYNGEERAKGNILERFSAQQFPDLHSELNLSSLELGDSALYFCASSPRQGWGEQHFGPGTRLTVT.